The 20 T cell receptor beta chains below were found in one sample sequenced in a study of cytomegalovirus exposure and HLA in healthy donors. Primers: 60 Vbeta forward and 13 Jbeta reverse. TCRdb keeps only in-frame clones here, not all; method: immunoSEQ multiplex PCR. This table holds fewer than 140,000 clones, 65% to 75% found once. The sample comprised PBMCs. The receptor set was obtained from a female donor in good health and CMV-seronegative.

This rearrangement joins TRBV5-8 to TRBJ1-5, with a weak D call TRBD1 (5 bases). This CDR3 comprises 16 residues. Germline V gene lookup returns CDR1 SGHTS and CDR2 YDEGEE. The V gene lost 7 bases and the J gene lost 2 bases, with 19 bases spanning the gap. CDR3 loop: CASQGGLTSGNQPQHF. CDR3 bases: TGTGCCAGCCAGGGCGGTCTGACAAGCGGCAATCAGCCCCAGCATTTT.

This chain connects TRBV5-6 to TRBJ2-7; the D gene is possibly TRBD2 (5 bases). This CDR3 is built from 14 residues. Trimming pared 2 bases from V and 7 bases from J, leaving 16 bases between. Germline V CDR1 and CDR2: SGHDT, YYEEEE. The CDR3 here is CASSLPGSTGEQYF. The DNA of the CDR3 is TGTGCCAGCAGCTTACCGGGGTCAACGGGGGAGCAGTACTTC.

The V call is TRBV27, the J call TRBJ1-5, with D uncertain. The V and J ends lost 3 bases and 4 bases respectively, with 7 bases between them. The CDR3 sequence is 13 residues long. Germline-derived CDR1 and CDR2 are MNHEY and SMNVEV (reference sequence). The DNA of the CDR3 is TGTGCCAGCAGTTTCATCAGAAATCAGCCCCAGCATTTT. This sequence encodes CASSFIRNQPQHF.

V usage is TRBV6-6 and J usage is TRBJ2-2, with TRBD1 matching over 9 bases. The V segment lost 4 bases and the J segment 3 bases; nucleotides outside the gene matches: 6. The CDR3 has 16 amino acids. Germline values: CDR1 MNHNY, CDR2 SVGAGI (reference sequence). CDR3 DNA: TGTGCCAGCAGTTTAACAGGGGGCACGGACACCGGGGAGCTGTTTTTT. Translating gives CASSLTGGTDTGELFF.

V is TRBV10-1 and J is TRBJ2-2, with D tentatively TRBD2 (5 bases). The V end was cut by 6 bases, the J end by 7 bases, with 12 bases between. Germline V CDR1 and CDR2: WNHNN, SYGVQD (reference sequence). This CDR3 spans 13 amino acids. This CDR3 reads CASSPTRSGELFF. In DNA, the CDR3 is TGCGCCAGCAGCCCCACTAGAAGCGGGGAGCTGTTTTTT.

This clone was detected only a few times. The V call is TRBV15, the J call TRBJ2-5; TRBD2 matches 7 bases. The CDR3 is 15 amino acids. Losses at the gene ends were 6 bases for V and 7 bases for J; bases not matched to a gene: 14. Germline V gene sequence: CDR1 LNHNV, CDR2 YYDKDF (reference sequence). CDR3 region: CATRGGGTWEGTQYF. The CDR3 nucleotides are TGTGCCACCAGGGGTGGGGGTACTTGGGAGGGGACCCAGTACTTC.

The sample holds a few counts of this clone. This rearrangement joins TRBV4-2 to TRBJ1-4; no clear D. With 0 bases removed from V and 6 bases from J, the gap between germline ends came to 11 bases. CDR3 length equals 15 residues. Germline lookup yields CDR1 LGHNA and CDR2 YNFKEQ. CDR3 in amino acids: CASSQEGGQYEKLFF. DNA of the CDR3: TGTGCCAGCAGCCAAGAAGGAGGGCAGTATGAAAAACTGTTTTTT.

The chain is built from TRBV21-1 and TRBJ1-2; the table's D gene call, TRBD1, was not cross checked with the DNA. TRBV21-1 corresponds to a pseudogene. The length of the CDR3 is 16 residues. The CDR3 DNA reads as TGTGCCAGCAGCAAAGCGGCAGGTCCACCCTTCTATGGCTACACCTTC. Translating it yields CASSKAAGPPFYGYTF.

The rearrangement links TRBV5-4 to TRBJ1-2; 9 bases align to TRBD1. J lost 4 bases, V lost 0 bases, and 4 bases had no gene match. CDR1 and CDR2 from the germline V gene are SGHNT and YYREEE (reference sequence). The CDR3 runs 15 residues. CDR3 in DNA: TGTGCCAGCAGCTTGGTAGGGACAGGGCTCTATGGCTACACCTTC. Protein product: CASSLVGTGLYGYTF.

This clone was found once. CDR3 protein: CASSHRTSGPGRRDTGELFF. The CDR3 DNA sequence: TGCGCCAGCAGCCACCGGACTAGCGGGCCCGGAAGGCGGGACACCGGGGAGCTGTTTTTT. This chain joins TRBV5-1 and TRBJ2-2; 11 positions match TRBD2. With 4 bases clipped from V and 3 bases from J, the junction kept 17 bases outside the gene matches. The CDR3 has 20 residues. Germline V lookup: CDR1 SGHRS, CDR2 YFSETQ. The full variable domain, in which reference TRBV5-1 and TRBJ2-2 provide the parts outside the CDR3, is KAGVTQTPRYLIKTRGQQVTLSCSPISGHRSVSWYQQTPGQGLQFLFEYFSETQRNKGNFPGRFSGRQFSNSRSEMNVSTLELGDSALYLCASSHRTSGPGRRDTGELFFGEGSRLTVL.

The chain couples TRBV5-5 to TRBJ2-7, with D perhaps TRBD2 (5 bases). This CDR3 comprises 12 residues. Germline CDR1 is SGHKS and CDR2 is YYEKEE (reference sequence). Trimming removed 4 bases from V and 5 bases from J, with 10 bases in between. The CDR3 coding sequence is TGTGCCAGCAGCCCCCACGGGGACGAGCAGTACTTC. The encoded protein is CASSPHGDEQYF.

The CDR3 sequence: CSVVASGPSTDTQYF. The CDR3 DNA reads TGCAGCGTTGTGGCTAGCGGGCCTAGCACAGATACGCAGTATTTT. The chain employs TRBV29-1 and TRBJ2-3; the match to TRBD2 covers 8 bases. Germline V lookup: CDR1 SQVTM, CDR2 ANQGSEA. The junction had 6 bases not matched to a gene; V was cut back by 4 bases and J by 0 bases. The CDR3 covers 15 residues.

This clone has a single count. V usage is TRBV14 and J usage is TRBJ2-1; maybe TRBD1 (6 bases). The germline V and J ends were trimmed by 0 bases and 9 bases, with 9 bases remaining between them. Germline CDR1 is SGHDN and CDR2 is FVKESK. There are 13 residues in the CDR3. The CDR3 spells CASSQDLGGEQFF. The CDR3 region has the DNA TGTGCCAGCAGCCAAGATTTAGGGGGTGAGCAGTTCTTC.

The V call is TRBV19, the J call TRBJ2-1; 8 bases are shared with TRBD2. The CDR3 has 15 amino acids. CDR1 LNHDA and CDR2 SQIVND come from the germline V gene (reference sequence). V lost 6 bases to trimming and J lost 4 bases; unmatched junction nucleotides: 8. The CDR3 spells CASRLGTSGYNEQFF. The CDR3 DNA is TGTGCCAGTAGATTGGGTACTAGCGGTTACAATGAGCAGTTCTTC.

V gene TRBV5-4 combines with J gene TRBJ1-1; 7 bases line up with TRBD1. The V segment lost 3 bases and the J segment 2 bases; nucleotides outside the gene matches: 7. CDR1 and CDR2 from the germline V gene are SGHNT and YYREEE (reference sequence). This CDR3 contains 15 residues. The CDR3 DNA is TGTGCCAGCAGCTACCAGGGACAGACCAACACTGAAGCTTTCTTT. Encoded protein: CASSYQGQTNTEAFF. The variable domain in full, with the rest retrieved from reference TRBV5-4 and TRBJ1-1, is ETGVTQSPTHLIKTRGQQVTLRCSSQSGHNTVSWYQQALGQGPQFIFQYYREEENGRGNFPPRFSGLQFPNYSSELNVNALELDDSALYLCASSYQGQTNTEAFFGQGTRLTVV.

The chain employs TRBV7-9 and TRBJ2-7; TRBD1 aligns across 7 bases. In germline, CDR1 is SEHNR, CDR2 FQNEAQ (reference sequence). The CDR3 contains 13 residues. V lost 5 bases, J lost 2 bases, and 3 bases stayed unmatched. CDR3 region: CASSGDRTYEQYF. The CDR3 coding sequence is TGTGCCAGCAGCGGGGACAGAACCTACGAGCAGTACTTC.

This chain uses TRBV4-3 with TRBJ2-5, with D possibly matching TRBD1 (5 bases). Trimming stripped 0 bases from V and 7 bases from J, with 21 bases between. Germline V gene sequence: CDR1 LGHNA, CDR2 YSLEER. The CDR3 runs 17 residues. CDR3 DNA: TGCGCCAGCAGCCAAGATCTGACAGTGGGGTCCCAATGGACCCAGTACTTC. As protein: CASSQDLTVGSQWTQYF.

The gene calls are TRBV5-1 and TRBJ2-2; TRBD2 agrees at 9 bases. Germline V gene data show CDR1 as SGHRS and CDR2 as YFSETQ. J lost 4 bases, V lost 5 bases, and 21 bases had no gene match. The CDR3 contains 20 residues. The CDR3 sequence: CASSSRTPSSGKGSTGELFF. CDR3 nucleotides: TGCGCCAGCAGTTCCCGCACTCCCTCTAGCGGGAAAGGGTCCACCGGGGAGCTGTTTTTT.

The V gene is TRBV27, the J gene TRBJ1-4; D ambiguous. This CDR3 is 15 amino acids long. V was pared by 6 bases and J by 6 bases, with 17 bases between. Germline CDR1 and CDR2: MNHEY and SMNVEV (reference sequence). The CDR3 loop reads CASRSGKGWYEKLFF. CDR3 nucleotides: TGTGCCAGCAGATCCGGGAAGGGATGGTATGAAAAACTGTTTTTT.

V is TRBV6-1 and J is TRBJ1-2, with 9 bases aligning to TRBD1. The CDR3 runs 15 residues. V dropped 6 bases and J dropped 6; count of bases not matched to a gene: 11. Germline CDR1 reads MNHNS; CDR2 reads SASEGT. CDR3 sequence: CASRRTLQGANGYTF. The CDR3 DNA is TGTGCCAGCAGACGAACACTACAGGGGGCAAATGGCTACACCTTC.